The 15 T cell receptor beta chains below were found in one sample sequenced in a study of shared clonotypes between healthy human individuals (dated by TCRdb to the early 2020s). The library was built by means of the immunoSEQ multiplex PCR assay. The table was pulled from immuneACCESS by TCRdb, which kept in-frame rearrangements only. Such tables lose some clones; where checked, under half of the loss comes from unresolved V genes, and the rest has no known cause. In all, the sample holds some 1,900,000 clones, and around 96% of those were seen once. The ten largest make up less than 1.5% of the sample. For the CD8 naive samples, CD45RO-negative cells were positively selected for CCR7, yielding a CD45RA+CCR7+ population from which TemRA cells were excluded. Sequencing was carried out using naive CD8+ T cells sorted from blood. Sample cell subset or site, as interpreted from the label and publication: CD45RA+CCR7+. Receptors were obtained from a young man in good health.

The chain uses TRBV27 and TRBJ2-1; tentatively, D is TRBD2 (6 bases). Germline lookup yields CDR1 MNHEY and CDR2 SMNVEV (reference sequence). V lost 5 bases and J lost 13, with 18 bases in between. The CDR3 totals 13 residues. The chain's CDR3 is CASSTPRGLDQFF. For the CDR3, the DNA is TGTGCCAGCAGTACCCCCCGGGGACTCGACCAGTTCTTC.

The V call is TRBV7-9, the J call TRBJ2-3; no definite D call. Per germline, CDR1 SEHNR and CDR2 FQNEAQ (reference sequence). CDR3 length equals 12 residues. Trimming pared 5 bases from V and 5 bases from J, leaving 8 bases between. The CDR3 loop is CASSDGRDTQYF. CDR3 DNA sequence: TGTGCCAGCAGCGACGGACGAGATACGCAGTATTTT.

This chain connects TRBV5-8 to TRBJ2-3; D gene ambiguous. Per germline, CDR1 SGHTS and CDR2 YDEGEE. The CDR3 has 15 residues. V shed 0 bases and J shed 3 bases, with 11 bases lying between them. The CDR3 loop reads CASSLEGGRTDTQYF. The DNA for the CDR3 is TGTGCCAGCAGCTTGGAGGGTGGCAGAACAGATACGCAGTATTTT.

J is TRBJ2-3 and V is TRBV7-3; D possibly corresponds to TRBD2 (5 bases). The ends were cut back, 0 bases at V and 0 bases at J, with 10 bases in the middle. The V gene's germline CDR1 is SGHTA and CDR2 FQGTGA. The CDR3 totals 16 residues. CDR3: CASSLTVGESTDTQYF. CDR3 coding DNA: TGTGCCAGCAGCTTAACGGTCGGGGAGAGCACAGATACGCAGTATTTT.

The chain employs TRBV27 and TRBJ2-1, with D maybe TRBD2 (5 bases). The CDR3 sequence is 14 residues long. Germline-derived CDR1 and CDR2 are MNHEY and SMNVEV (reference sequence). Between the trimmed V and J ends, which lost 2 bases and 4 bases, there was a span of 9 bases. CDR3 residues: CASSLPGLYNEQFF. CDR3 DNA: TGTGCCAGCAGTTTACCCGGACTTTACAATGAGCAGTTCTTC.

The gene calls are TRBV14 and TRBJ1-1; maybe TRBD1 (5 bases). CDR3 length equals 14 residues. Germline V gene sequence: CDR1 SGHDN, CDR2 FVKESK. V lost 3 bases to trimming and J lost 5 bases, with 13 bases between them. In DNA, the CDR3 is TGTGCCAGCAGCCATTGGGGCGGCGGAACTGAAGCTTTCTTT. Translation gives CASSHWGGGTEAFF.

This clone came up once. The V and J genes are TRBV7-8 and TRBJ2-1, with 8 bases identical to TRBD1. Unmatched junction bases numbered 3, after V lost 2 bases and J lost 9 bases. The CDR3 sequence is 13 residues long. From germline, CDR1 is SGHVS and CDR2 FQNEAQ. This CDR3 is CASSLQGAGEQFF. For the CDR3, the DNA is TGTGCCAGCAGCTTACAGGGGGCCGGTGAGCAGTTCTTC.

This clone was recorded once. The chain has TRBV27 and TRBJ2-2; maybe TRBD1 (5 bases). In germline, CDR1 is MNHEY, CDR2 SMNVEV (reference sequence). V was trimmed by 2 bases and J by 1 base, leaving 8 bases between them. This CDR3 has 15 amino acids. DNA of the CDR3: TGTGCCAGCAGTTTAGTAGGACAGAACACCGGGGAGCTGTTTTTT. Translating gives CASSLVGQNTGELFF.

The rearrangement uses TRBV10-1 and TRBJ2-1; TRBD1 matches at 8 bases. With V trimmed by 0 bases and J by 4 bases, 11 bases remained unmatched. From germline, CDR1 is WNHNN and CDR2 SYGVQD (reference sequence). The CDR3 sequence is 18 residues long. CDR3 coding DNA: TGCGCCAGCAGTGAGTCAGAACCGGGACAGGAGGAGTACAATGAGCAGTTCTTC. Translating it yields CASSESEPGQEEYNEQFF.

CDR3 residues: CASSLGLAGDNHYNEQFF. The CDR3 DNA sequence: TGTGCCAGCAGCTTAGGTCTAGCGGGGGACAACCACTACAATGAGCAGTTCTTC. The rearrangement joins TRBV7-9 to TRBJ2-1; TRBD2 matches at 10 bases. V was clipped by 1 base and J by 3 bases; unmatched bases: 9. This CDR3 is built from 18 residues. Germline lookup yields CDR1 SEHNR and CDR2 FQNEAQ (reference sequence).

CDR3 bases: TGTGCCAGCACCTGGGGGGAGGATACGCAGTATTTT. It codes for CASTWGEDTQYF. The gene calls are TRBV7-9 and TRBJ2-3, with a tentative D call TRBD2 (6 bases). V lost 7 bases, J lost 6 bases, and 11 bases lay in between. This CDR3 contains 12 residues. In germline, CDR1 is SEHNR, CDR2 FQNEAQ (reference sequence).

This chain joins TRBV6-6 and TRBJ2-1; D perhaps matches TRBD2 (7 bases). CDR1 and CDR2 from the germline V gene are MNHNY and SVGAGI (reference sequence). With 0 bases removed from V and 5 bases from J, the gap between germline ends came to 11 bases. The CDR3 has 15 amino acids. The CDR3 DNA reads as TGTGCCAGCAGTTACTCGATCGGGGGGCACAATGAGCAGTTCTTC. Protein product: CASSYSIGGHNEQFF.

As to this clone: Given a much more abundant clone one base away, this may be a read error. This chain uses TRBV11-2 with TRBJ2-3; D tentatively fits TRBD1 or TRBD2 (5 bases each). V was clipped by 1 base and J by 5 bases, with 10 bases between them. Germline loops: CDR1 SGHAT, CDR2 FQNNGV. The CDR3 runs 14 residues. The CDR3 nucleotides read TGTGCCAGCAGCTTAGGAGGGGTGGGAGATACGCAGTATTTT. Its translation is CASSLGGVGDTQYF.

V is TRBV28 and J is TRBJ2-7; TRBD1 matches 7 bases. Germline trimming cut 3 bases from V and 3 bases from J; bases unmatched to any gene: 8. Germline V CDR1 and CDR2: MDHEN, SYDVKM. This CDR3 contains 15 residues. CDR3 nucleotide sequence: TGTGCCAGCAGTTTGGTCCCAGGGGGAAACTACGAGCAGTACTTC. Its translation is CASSLVPGGNYEQYF.

The rearrangement links TRBV6-1 to TRBJ2-2; TRBD2 agrees at 8 bases. CDR3 length: 17 residues. V lost 3 bases, J lost 3 bases, and 9 bases stayed unmatched. CDR1 MNHNS and CDR2 SASEGT come from the germline V gene. CDR3 sequence reads: CASSELSGSLDTGELFF. The CDR3 DNA reads TGTGCCAGCAGTGAGCTAAGCGGGAGCTTGGACACCGGGGAGCTGTTTTTT.